Listed here is a single T cell receptor (beta chain). Antigen specificity is unknown. V dropped 0 bases and J dropped 4 bases, with 12 bases sitting between them. The CDR3 runs to 15 residues. Germline CDR1 SGDLS, CDR2 YYNGEE. Naive CD4+ cells were CD45RA-selected; the remaining cells were memory. The data stem from a study of shared clonotypes between healthy human individuals. Generated by immunoSEQ multiplex PCR, the TCRdb table keeps only in-frame clones and is missing some. The table includes about 2,500,000 clones, 90% to 95% detected once. Study results and limitations: It was observed that about 5% of naive CD4 clonotypes were shared across a handful of donors. The expectation was that sequencing depth would affect clonotype sharing among donors. The study found lower generation probabilities in non-shared clonotypes than in those shared by all four donors.

Source material: naive CD4+ T cells sorted from blood. As for subset: CD45RA+ positively selected. The clonotype originates from a man between 18 and 35 years old in good health. The rearrangement uses TRBV9 and TRBJ2-3; D is tentatively TRBD1 or TRBD2 (5 bases each). CDR3 in DNA: TGTGCCAGCAGCGTAGGGAATGGGGACCCAGATACGCAGTATTTT. Its protein is CASSVGNGDPDTQYF.